This T cell receptor (beta chain) was recovered during a study of T cell responses to AZD1222 COVID-19 vaccine. Regarding the study as a whole: Baseline antibody screening turned up just a handful of seropositive AZD1222 recipients.

As to this clone: Antigen: not known.

Germline loops: CDR1 SGHVS, CDR2 FQNEAQ. V was shortened by 5 bases and J by 6 bases, with 13 bases between the two germline ends. The CDR3 is 14 amino acids. TCRdb's table, derived via immunoSEQ multiplex PCR, lists solely in-frame clones and lacks some. The table shows about 140,000 clones, with around nine tenths occurring only once. The rearrangement links TRBV7-8 to TRBJ2-2; no clear D gene. The material was peripheral blood, obtained 28 days after the second AZD1222 dose. This receptor was obtained from an adult who received the AZD1222 COVID-19 vaccine. The CDR3 coding sequence is TGTGCCAGCAGCCCCACGGCGTATCCCGGGGAGCTGTTTTTT. It specifies CASSPTAYPGELFF.